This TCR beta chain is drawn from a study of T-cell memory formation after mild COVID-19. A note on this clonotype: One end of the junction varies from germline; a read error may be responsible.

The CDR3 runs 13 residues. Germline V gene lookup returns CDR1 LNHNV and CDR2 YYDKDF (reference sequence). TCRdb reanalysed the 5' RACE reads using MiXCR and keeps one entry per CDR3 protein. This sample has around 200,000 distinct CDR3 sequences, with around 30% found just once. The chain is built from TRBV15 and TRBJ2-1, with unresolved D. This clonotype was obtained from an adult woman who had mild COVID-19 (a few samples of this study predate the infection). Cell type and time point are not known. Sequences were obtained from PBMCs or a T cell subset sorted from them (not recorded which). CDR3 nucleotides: TGTGCCACCAGCAGTCGATCCTCCAATGAGCAGTTCTTC. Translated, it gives CATSSRSSNEQFF. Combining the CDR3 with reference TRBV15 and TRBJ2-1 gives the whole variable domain DAMVIQNPRYQVTQFGKPVTLSCSQTLNHNVMYWYQQKSSQAPKLLFHYYDKDFNNEADTPDNFQSRRPNTSFCFLDIRSPGLGDTAMYLCATSSRSSNEQFFGPGTRLTVL.